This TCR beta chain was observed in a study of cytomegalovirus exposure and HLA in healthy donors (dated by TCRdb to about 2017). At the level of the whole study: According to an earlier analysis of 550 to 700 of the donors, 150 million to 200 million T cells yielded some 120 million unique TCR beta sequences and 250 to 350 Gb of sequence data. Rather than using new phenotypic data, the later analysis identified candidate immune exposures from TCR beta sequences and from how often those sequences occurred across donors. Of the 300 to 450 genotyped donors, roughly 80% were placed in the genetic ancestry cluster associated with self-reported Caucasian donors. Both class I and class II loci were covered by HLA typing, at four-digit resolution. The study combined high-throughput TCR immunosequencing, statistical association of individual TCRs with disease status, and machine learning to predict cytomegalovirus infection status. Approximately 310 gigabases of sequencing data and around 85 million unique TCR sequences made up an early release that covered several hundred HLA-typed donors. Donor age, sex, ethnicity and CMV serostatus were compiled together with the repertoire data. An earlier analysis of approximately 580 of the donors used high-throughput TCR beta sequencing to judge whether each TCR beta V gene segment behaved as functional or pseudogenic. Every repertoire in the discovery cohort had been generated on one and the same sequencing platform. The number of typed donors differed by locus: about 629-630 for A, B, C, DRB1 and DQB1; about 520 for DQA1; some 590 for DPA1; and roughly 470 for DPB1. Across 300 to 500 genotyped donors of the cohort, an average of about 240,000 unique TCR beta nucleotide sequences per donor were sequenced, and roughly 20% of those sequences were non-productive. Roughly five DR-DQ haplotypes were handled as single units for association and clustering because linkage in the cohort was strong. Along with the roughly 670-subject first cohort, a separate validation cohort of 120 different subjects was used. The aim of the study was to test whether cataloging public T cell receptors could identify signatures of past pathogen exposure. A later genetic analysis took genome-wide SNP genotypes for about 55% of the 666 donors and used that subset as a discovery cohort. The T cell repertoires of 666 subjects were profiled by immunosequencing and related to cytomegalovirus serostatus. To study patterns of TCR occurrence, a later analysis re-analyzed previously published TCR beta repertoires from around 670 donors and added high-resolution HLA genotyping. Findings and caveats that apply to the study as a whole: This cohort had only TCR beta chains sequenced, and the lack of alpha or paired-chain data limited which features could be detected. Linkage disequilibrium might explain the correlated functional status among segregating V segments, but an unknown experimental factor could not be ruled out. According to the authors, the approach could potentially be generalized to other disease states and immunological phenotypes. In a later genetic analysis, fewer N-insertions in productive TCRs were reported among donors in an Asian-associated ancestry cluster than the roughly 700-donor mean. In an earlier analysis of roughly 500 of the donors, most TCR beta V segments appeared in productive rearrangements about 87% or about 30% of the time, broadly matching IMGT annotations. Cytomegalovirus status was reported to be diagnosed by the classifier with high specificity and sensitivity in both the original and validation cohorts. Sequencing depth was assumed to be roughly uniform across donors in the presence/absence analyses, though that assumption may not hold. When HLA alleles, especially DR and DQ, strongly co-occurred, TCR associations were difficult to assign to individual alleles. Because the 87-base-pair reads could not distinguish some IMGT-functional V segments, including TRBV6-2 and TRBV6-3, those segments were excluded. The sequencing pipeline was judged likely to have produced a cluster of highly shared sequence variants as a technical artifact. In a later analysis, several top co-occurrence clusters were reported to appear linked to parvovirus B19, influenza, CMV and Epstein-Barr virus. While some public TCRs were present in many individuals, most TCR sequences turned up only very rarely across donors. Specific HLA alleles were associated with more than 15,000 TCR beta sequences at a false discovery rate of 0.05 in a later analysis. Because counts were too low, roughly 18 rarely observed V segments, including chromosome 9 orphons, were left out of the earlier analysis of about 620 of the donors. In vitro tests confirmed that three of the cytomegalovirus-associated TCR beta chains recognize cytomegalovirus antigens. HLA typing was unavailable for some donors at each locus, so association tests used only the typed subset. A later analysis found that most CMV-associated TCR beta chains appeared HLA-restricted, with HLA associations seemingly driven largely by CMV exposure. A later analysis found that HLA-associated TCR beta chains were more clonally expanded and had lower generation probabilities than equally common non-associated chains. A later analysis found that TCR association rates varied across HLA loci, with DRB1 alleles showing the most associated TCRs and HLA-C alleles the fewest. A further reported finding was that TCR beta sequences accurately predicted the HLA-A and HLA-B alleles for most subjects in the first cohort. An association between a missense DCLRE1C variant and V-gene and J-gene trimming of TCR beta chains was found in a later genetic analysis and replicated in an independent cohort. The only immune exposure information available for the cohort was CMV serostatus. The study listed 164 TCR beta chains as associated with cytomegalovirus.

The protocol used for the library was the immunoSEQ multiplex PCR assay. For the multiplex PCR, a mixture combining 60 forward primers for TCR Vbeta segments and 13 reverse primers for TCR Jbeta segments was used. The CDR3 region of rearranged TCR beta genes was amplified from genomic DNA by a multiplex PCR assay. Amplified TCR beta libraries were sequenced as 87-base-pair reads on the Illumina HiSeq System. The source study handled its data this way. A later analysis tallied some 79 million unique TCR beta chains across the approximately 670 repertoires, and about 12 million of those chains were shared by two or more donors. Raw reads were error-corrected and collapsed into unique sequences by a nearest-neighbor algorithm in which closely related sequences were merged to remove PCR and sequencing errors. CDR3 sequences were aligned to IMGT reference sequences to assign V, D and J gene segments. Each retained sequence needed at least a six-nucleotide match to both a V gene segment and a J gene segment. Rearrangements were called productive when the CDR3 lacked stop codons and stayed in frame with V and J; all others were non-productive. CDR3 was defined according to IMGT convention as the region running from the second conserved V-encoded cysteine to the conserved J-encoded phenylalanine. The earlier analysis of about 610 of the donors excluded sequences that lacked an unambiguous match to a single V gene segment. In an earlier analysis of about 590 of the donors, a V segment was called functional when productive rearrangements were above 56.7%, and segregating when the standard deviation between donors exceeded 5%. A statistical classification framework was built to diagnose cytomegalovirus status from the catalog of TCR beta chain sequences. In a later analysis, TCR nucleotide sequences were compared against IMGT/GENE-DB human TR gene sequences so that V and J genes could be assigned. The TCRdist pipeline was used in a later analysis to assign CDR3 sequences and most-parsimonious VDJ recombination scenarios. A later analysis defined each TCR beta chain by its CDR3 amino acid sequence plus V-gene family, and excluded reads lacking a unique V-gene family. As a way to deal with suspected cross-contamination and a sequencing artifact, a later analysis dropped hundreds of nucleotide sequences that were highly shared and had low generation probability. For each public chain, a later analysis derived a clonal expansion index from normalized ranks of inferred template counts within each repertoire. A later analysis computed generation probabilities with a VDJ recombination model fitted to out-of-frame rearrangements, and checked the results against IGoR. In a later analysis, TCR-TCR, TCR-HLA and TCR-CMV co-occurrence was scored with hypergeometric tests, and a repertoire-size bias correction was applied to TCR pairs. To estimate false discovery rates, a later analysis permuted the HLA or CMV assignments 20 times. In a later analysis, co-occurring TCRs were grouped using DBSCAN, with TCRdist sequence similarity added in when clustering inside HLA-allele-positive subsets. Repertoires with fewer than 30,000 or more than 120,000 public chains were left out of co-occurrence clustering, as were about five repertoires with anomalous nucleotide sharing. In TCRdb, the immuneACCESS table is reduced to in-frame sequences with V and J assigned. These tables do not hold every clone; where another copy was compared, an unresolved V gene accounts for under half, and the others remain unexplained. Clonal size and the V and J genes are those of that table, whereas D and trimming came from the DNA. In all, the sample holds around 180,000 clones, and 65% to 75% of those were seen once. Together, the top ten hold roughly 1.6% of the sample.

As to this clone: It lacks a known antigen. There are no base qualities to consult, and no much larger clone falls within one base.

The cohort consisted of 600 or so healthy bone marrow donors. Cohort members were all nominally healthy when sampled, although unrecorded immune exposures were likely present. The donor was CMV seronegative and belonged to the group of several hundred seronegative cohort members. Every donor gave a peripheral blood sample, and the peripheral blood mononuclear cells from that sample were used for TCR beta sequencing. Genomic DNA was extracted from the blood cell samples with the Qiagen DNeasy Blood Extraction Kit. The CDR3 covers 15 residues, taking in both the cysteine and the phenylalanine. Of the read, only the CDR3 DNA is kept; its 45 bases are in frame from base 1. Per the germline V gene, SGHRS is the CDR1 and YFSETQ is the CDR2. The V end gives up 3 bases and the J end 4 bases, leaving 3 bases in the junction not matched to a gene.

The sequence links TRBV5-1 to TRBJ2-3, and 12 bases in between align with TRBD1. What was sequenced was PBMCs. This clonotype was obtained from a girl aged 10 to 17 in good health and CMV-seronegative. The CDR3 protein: CASSSGQGAADTQYF. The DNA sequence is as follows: TGCGCCAGCAGCTCGGGACAGGGGGCGGCAGATACGCAGTATTTT.